The clone carrying this T cell receptor (beta chain) was seen once. This record belongs to a study of blood T cell repertoires in COVID-19. Trimming stripped 6 bases from V and 2 bases from J, with 10 bases between. This CDR3 spans 13 amino acids. The data were produced by immunoSEQ multiplex PCR, yet TCRdb's version contains in-frame clones alone and is incomplete. This sample yields 180,000 or so clones, of which about 85% are seen a single time; almost 1% belongs to the top ten. The source is a man aged 18 to 29 with acute or convalescent COVID-19. V usage is TRBV12-3 or TRBV12-4 and J usage is TRBJ1-2; no reliable D call. The sequenced sample was peripheral blood. The CDR3, as DNA: TGTGCCAGCAGCTTCGACGGGAACTATGGCTACACCTTC. Translation gives CASSFDGNYGYTF.